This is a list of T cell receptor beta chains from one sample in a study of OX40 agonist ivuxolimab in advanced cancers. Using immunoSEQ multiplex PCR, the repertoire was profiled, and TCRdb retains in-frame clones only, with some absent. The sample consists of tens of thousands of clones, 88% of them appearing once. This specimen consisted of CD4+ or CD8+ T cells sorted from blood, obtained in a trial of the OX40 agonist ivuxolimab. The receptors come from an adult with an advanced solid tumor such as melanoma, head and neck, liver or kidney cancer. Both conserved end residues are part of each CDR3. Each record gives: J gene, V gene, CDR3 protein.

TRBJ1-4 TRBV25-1 CASRGPGQTLFF
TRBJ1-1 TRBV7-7 CASSPGHGTEAFF
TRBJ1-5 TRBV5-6 CASSKGQGDGQPQHF
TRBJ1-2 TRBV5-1 CASSLERGAEGYTF
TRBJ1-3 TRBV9 CASSPDRQSLAGPGNTIYF
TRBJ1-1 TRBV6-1 CASSELSGTGTQGARFTEAFF
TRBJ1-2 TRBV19 CASSTGQGALGYGYTF
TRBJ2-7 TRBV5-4 CASSRPGGGYQEQYF
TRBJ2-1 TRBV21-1 CASSKRFGGGPWEQFF
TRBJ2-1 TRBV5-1 CASSVTSGTTNEQFF
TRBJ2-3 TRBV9 CASSDLATSTDTQYF
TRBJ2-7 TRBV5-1 CASSLSPETYEQYF
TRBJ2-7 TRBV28 CASSSGHRPYEQYF
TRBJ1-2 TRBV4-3 CASSQNPQGKTGYTF
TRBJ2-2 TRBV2 CASSVMGSGELFF
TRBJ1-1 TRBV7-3 CASSFSKSTEAFF
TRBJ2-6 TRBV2 CASSGGVTSGANVLTF
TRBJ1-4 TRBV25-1 CASSDSTGLNEKLFF
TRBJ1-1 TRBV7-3 CASSLETGDNTEAFF
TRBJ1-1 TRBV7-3 CASSLTGENTEAFF
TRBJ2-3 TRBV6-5 CASSYSSGSEVDTQYF
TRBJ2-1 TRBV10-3 CAISERGAGNEQFF
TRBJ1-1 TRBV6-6 CASRGREAFF
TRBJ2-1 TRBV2 CASRGTRVGNEQFF
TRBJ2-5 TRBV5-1 CASSLVPDQETQYF
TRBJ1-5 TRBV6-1 CASSEGTGVQPQHF
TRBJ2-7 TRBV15 CATSRDRGSTYEQYF
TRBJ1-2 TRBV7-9 CASSFSRGPYGYTF
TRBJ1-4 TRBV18 CASSPPRRDRANEKLFF
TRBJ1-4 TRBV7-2 CASSSGRGNEKLFF
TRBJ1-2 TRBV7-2 CASSLRGVSGYTF
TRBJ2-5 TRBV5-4 CASSAEASQETQYF
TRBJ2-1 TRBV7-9 CASSLDGPNEQFF
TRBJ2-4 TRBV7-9 CASSLAVGGPKNIQYF
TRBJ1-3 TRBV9 CASSVEPLGGYSGNTIYF
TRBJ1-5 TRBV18 CASSPPSNQPQHF
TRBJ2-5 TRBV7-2 CASSKDRGAETQYF
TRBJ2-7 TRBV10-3 CAVSDNADRSNF
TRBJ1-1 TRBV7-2 CASSFGRTVNTEAFF
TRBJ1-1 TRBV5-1 CASSGQLNTEAFF
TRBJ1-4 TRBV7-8 CASSLVAGATNEKLFF
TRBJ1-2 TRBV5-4 CASSLLQDDYGYTF
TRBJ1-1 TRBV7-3 CASSRSRDRAAGEAFF
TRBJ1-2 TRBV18 CASSWEGFYGYTF
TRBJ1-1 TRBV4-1 CASSQGGVVMNTEAFF
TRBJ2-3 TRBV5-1 CASLSTDTQYF
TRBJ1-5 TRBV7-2 CASSADSNQPQHF
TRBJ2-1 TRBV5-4 CASSLIGGASSYNEQFF
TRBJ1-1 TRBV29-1 CSVGGAMNTEAFF
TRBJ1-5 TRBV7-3 CASSPTGGGGQPQHF
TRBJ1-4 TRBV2 CASSEEEKLFF
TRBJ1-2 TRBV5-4 CASSSPQGIYGYTF
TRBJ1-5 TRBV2 CASSEQGGADNQPQHF